The source of this T cell receptor beta chain is a study of T cell changes during pregnancy in multiple sclerosis. This clone appeared a single time. The CDR3 totals 14 residues. V trimming: 4 bases; J trimming: 0 bases; junction bases outside the gene matches: 2. Germline loops: CDR1 ENHRY, CDR2 SYGVKD. Some clones are missing from TCRdb's copy, which holds only in-frame ones; the method was immunoSEQ multiplex PCR. The sample includes 50,000 or so clones, 85% to 95% of them seen just once. The clonotype was recovered from a female donor with multiple sclerosis, enrolled in a pregnancy study. This specimen consisted of CD4+ T cells from peripheral blood mononuclear cells, obtained in the third trimester of pregnancy. The V gene is TRBV10-3, the J gene TRBJ1-2; TRBD1 matches 7 bases. CDR3 in DNA: TGTGCCATCAGTGGGGACAGATCTAACTATGGCTACACCTTC. Translating gives CAISGDRSNYGYTF.